This entry describes one TCR beta chain. Antigen: not known. The sample is drawn from a study of T cell responses to AZD1222 COVID-19 vaccine. Germline V gene sequence: CDR1 LGHDT, CDR2 YNNKEL (reference sequence). CDR3 length: 12 amino acids. Trimming removed 4 bases from V and 5 bases from J, with 8 bases in between. Study outcomes and limitations: As reported, nearly half of all spike-specific TCRs target variant regions that are unmutated. Baseline serostatus was positive in only 5 to 7 AZD1222 recipients. Dominant at 160-218 and 743-854, vaccine-associated CD4 TCRs also spanned spike. Most donors were white British, females outnumbered males, and clonal diversity was possibly underestimated.

The data were produced by immunoSEQ multiplex PCR, yet TCRdb's version contains in-frame clones alone and is incomplete. The sample records 100,000 to 150,000 clones, approximately 89% being singletons. The rearrangement uses TRBV3-1 (or the pseudogene TRBV3-2) and TRBJ1-1, with D possibly TRBD1 on 5 matching bases. Sequenced material: peripheral blood, taken on day 0 of AZD1222 vaccination. The TCR sequence derives from an adult in good health. For the CDR3, the DNA is TGTGCCAGCAGCCGAGGGGAGACTGAAGCTTTCTTT. Its protein product is CASSRGETEAFF.